This T cell receptor (beta chain) was captured by sequencing in a study of shared clonotypes between healthy human individuals. This CDR3 has 14 amino acids. Trimming stripped 2 bases from V and 8 bases from J, with 15 bases between. Germline CDR1 reads MNHNS; CDR2 reads SASEGT. Assay used: immunoSEQ multiplex PCR; TCRdb lists only in-frame clones, some missing. The data contain hundreds of thousands of clones, roughly 95% of them singletons. CD8 cells classed as naive were CD45RO-negative and positively selected for CCR7, excluding terminally differentiated effector memory CD45RA+ cells. The rearrangement links TRBV6-1 to TRBJ1-2; D is uncertain. The sample was naive CD8+ T cells sorted from blood. The clonotype was recovered from a woman under 40 in good health. The CDR3 region has the DNA TGTGCCAGCAGTGAAATCTCGGCATCGCACGGCTACACCTTC. Translated: CASSEISASHGYTF.